A single sample is the source of the 18 T cell receptor beta chains below, sequenced in a study of T cell changes during pregnancy in multiple sclerosis. Some clones are missing from TCRdb's copy, which holds only in-frame ones; the method was immunoSEQ multiplex PCR. The table has 90,000 to 130,000 clones, about 94% seen once. Sequencing was performed on peripheral blood, taken in the third trimester of pregnancy. These receptors all stem from a female donor with multiple sclerosis, enrolled in a pregnancy study.

This clone was observed a few times. The V call is TRBV5-4, the J call TRBJ1-5; D is undetermined. Germline CDR1 reads SGHNT; CDR2 reads YYREEE (reference sequence). The CDR3 consists of 16 residues. The V end was cut by 4 bases, the J end by 0 bases, with 14 bases between. The CDR3: CASSPERKYSNQPQHF. DNA of the CDR3: TGTGCCAGCAGCCCAGAGAGGAAATATAGCAATCAGCCCCAGCATTTT. The full variable domain, with the rest looked up from reference TRBV5-4 and TRBJ1-5, is ETGVTQSPTHLIKTRGQQVTLRCSSQSGHNTVSWYQQALGQGPQFIFQYYREEENGRGNFPPRFSGLQFPNYSSELNVNALELDDSALYLCASSPERKYSNQPQHFGDGTRLSIL.

This clone was observed a single time. This chain connects TRBV5-1 to TRBJ2-3; 8 positions agree with TRBD2. Germline values: CDR1 SGHRS, CDR2 YFSETQ. Germline trimming cut 5 bases from V and 0 bases from J; bases unmatched to any gene: 8. This CDR3 comprises 16 residues. CDR3 protein: CASSWREAQSTDTQYF. CDR3 bases: TGCGCCAGCAGTTGGCGGGAGGCCCAAAGCACAGATACGCAGTATTTT.

The chain carries TRBV11-2 and TRBJ2-2; TRBD2 matches at 10 bases. Germline lookup yields CDR1 SGHAT and CDR2 FQNNGV. V trimming: 3 bases; J trimming: 7 bases; junction bases outside the gene matches: 5. CDR3 length: 15 amino acids. The CDR3 coding sequence is TGTGCCAGCAGCTTTAGCGGGAGGACTAACGGGGAGCTGTTTTTT. Translation gives CASSFSGRTNGELFF.

The chain couples TRBV5-8 to TRBJ2-4; TRBD1 matches 7 bases. The CDR3 runs 17 residues. Losses at the gene ends were 1 base for V and 2 bases for J; bases not matched to a gene: 9. Germline V gene data show CDR1 as SGHTS and CDR2 as YDEGEE. The CDR3 DNA sequence: TGTGCCAGCAGCTTGTGGCGTCTGACAGGGTCCAAAAACATTCAGTACTTC. The encoded protein is CASSLWRLTGSKNIQYF. Based on the CDR3 plus reference TRBV5-8 and TRBJ2-4, the full variable domain is EAGVTQSPTHLIKTRGQQATLRCSPISGHTSVYWYQQALGLGLQFLLWYDEGEERNRGNFPPRFSGRQFPNYSSELNVNALELEDSALYLCASSLWRLTGSKNIQYFGAGTRLSVL.

The rearrangement uses TRBV5-1 and TRBJ1-3; D gene uncertain. V lost 4 bases to trimming and J lost 0 bases, with 11 bases between them. Germline-derived CDR1 and CDR2 are SGHRS and YFSETQ. This CDR3 is built from 15 residues. CDR3 region: CASSPLSSSGNTIYF. The CDR3 DNA is TGCGCCAGCAGCCCCCTATCTAGCTCTGGAAACACCATATATTTT.

The V gene is TRBV30, the J gene TRBJ2-3, with TRBD2 matching 9 bases. CDR1 GTSNPN and CDR2 SVGIG come from the germline V gene (reference sequence). After removal of 6 bases from V and 2 bases from J, the junction contained 12 bases not matched to a gene. The CDR3 is made up of 16 amino acids. The CDR3 DNA sequence: TGTGCCTGTGAGGGGCGAGCGGGGGGCCACACAGATACGCAGTATTTT. Translation gives CACEGRAGGHTDTQYF.

V and J are TRBV6-5 and TRBJ2-1, with 7 bases fitting TRBD1. The length of the CDR3 is 13 residues. The germline V gene has CDR1 MNHEY and CDR2 SVGAGI. The trim removed 6 bases at V and 10 bases at J, leaving 9 bases unmatched. This CDR3 is CASSRPGTAEQFF. The CDR3 coding sequence is TGTGCCAGCAGCCGCCCTGGGACAGCAGAGCAGTTCTTC.

A single count supports this clone. The V call is TRBV7-8, the J call TRBJ2-2, with 9 bases identical to TRBD1. The CDR3 totals 14 residues. The J segment lost 6 bases and the V segment lost 5 bases, leaving 4 bases of the junction unmatched. The germline V gene has CDR1 SGHVS and CDR2 FQNEAQ. Written as DNA, the CDR3 is TGTGCCAGCAGCCGGGACAGGGCGTCCGGGGAGCTGTTTTTT. Protein sequence: CASSRDRASGELFF.

A note on this clone: In the same sample, other DNA sequences code for this CDR3. The V call is TRBV2, the J call TRBJ2-3; 7 bases match TRBD1. This CDR3 comprises 16 residues. V gave up 3 bases and J gave up 0 bases; unmatched junction bases: 6. From germline, CDR1 is SNHLY and CDR2 FYNNEI. CDR3: CASSDSGTASTDTQYF. DNA of the CDR3: TGTGCCAGCAGTGACTCCGGGACAGCGAGCACAGATACGCAGTATTTT.

This rearrangement joins TRBV5-3 to TRBJ2-7; 9 bases match TRBD1. TRBV5-3 is given ORF status, its function remaining uncertain. V trimming: 2 bases; J trimming: 6 bases; junction bases outside the gene matches: 12. The CDR3 extends over 16 amino acids. CDR3 protein: CARSFGGTGNFSEQYF. The CDR3 DNA reads TGTGCCAGAAGCTTCGGCGGGACAGGGAATTTCTCCGAGCAGTACTTC.

As DNA, the CDR3 is TGTGCCAGCAGTTACTCGCAGGGGGCCTTTCGCGAGCAGTACTTC. It yields the protein CASSYSQGAFREQYF. V is TRBV6-5 and J is TRBJ2-7; 8 bases agree with TRBD1. CDR1 is MNHEY, CDR2 SVGAGI, per germline. The CDR3 covers 15 residues. Trimming took 0 bases from V and 6 from J; bases not matched to a gene: 7.

The chain employs TRBV28 and TRBJ2-7, with D maybe TRBD1 (5 bases). CDR1 and CDR2 (germline): MDHEN, SYDVKM. The CDR3 covers 13 residues. Trimming removed 7 bases at V and 4 bases at J, with 14 bases between. The CDR3 reads CASTRTSKYEQYF. In DNA, the CDR3 is TGTGCCAGCACCAGGACAAGTAAATACGAGCAGTACTTC.

The chain couples TRBV19 to TRBJ2-7; 7 bases align to TRBD1. The ends lost 6 bases at V and 6 bases at J; junction bases unmatched: 8. CDR1 LNHDA and CDR2 SQIVND come from the germline V gene (reference sequence). The CDR3 covers 13 residues. The CDR3 sequence is CASSPTGTVEQYF. CDR3 nucleotides: TGTGCCAGTAGCCCTACCGGGACAGTCGAGCAGTACTTC.

The chain joins TRBV7-3 to TRBJ2-1, with D perhaps matching TRBD1 (5 bases). This CDR3 has 15 residues. Germline V gene lookup returns CDR1 SGHTA and CDR2 FQGTGA. Trimming removed 3 bases from V and 5 bases from J, with 14 bases in between. The CDR3 spells CASSLSTGKDNEQFF. Here the CDR3 DNA reads TGTGCCAGCAGCTTGAGCACAGGCAAGGACAATGAGCAGTTCTTC.

The genes are TRBV9 and TRBJ2-2; 7 bases map to TRBD1. The CDR3 has 11 residues. The V segment lost 7 bases and the J segment 6 bases; nucleotides outside the gene matches: 0. CDR1 and CDR2 from the germline V gene are SGDLS and YYNGEE. The CDR3 coding sequence is TGTGCCAGCGGGACAGCCGGGGAGCTGTTTTTT. Encoded protein: CASGTAGELFF.

V is TRBV20-1 and J is TRBJ2-3, with D possibly being TRBD2 (7 bases). CDR3 size: 11 residues. Trimming removed 1 base at V and 10 bases at J, with 9 bases between. Germline assignment: CDR1 DFQATT and CDR2 SNEGSKA (reference sequence). CDR3 protein: CSARVGGAQYF. As DNA, the CDR3 is TGCAGTGCTAGAGTAGGGGGGGCGCAGTATTTT.

CDR3: CASSRDTGREQFF. DNA for the CDR3: TGTGCCAGCAGTCGGGACACGGGTAGGGAGCAGTTCTTC. The chain recombines TRBV2 with TRBJ2-1; tentatively, D is TRBD1 (6 bases). The germline V and J ends were trimmed by 5 bases and 10 bases, with 15 bases remaining between them. Germline CDR1 SNHLY, CDR2 FYNNEI. The CDR3 is 13 amino acids.

The chain has TRBV6-1 and TRBJ1-2; no firm D call. This CDR3 is 14 amino acids long. Germline assignment: CDR1 MNHNS and CDR2 SASEGT. V was clipped by 1 base and J by 3 bases, with 9 bases between them. The DNA for the CDR3 is TGTGCCAGCAGTGAAGGGCCGGGGTACTATGGCTACACCTTC. Residues: CASSEGPGYYGYTF.